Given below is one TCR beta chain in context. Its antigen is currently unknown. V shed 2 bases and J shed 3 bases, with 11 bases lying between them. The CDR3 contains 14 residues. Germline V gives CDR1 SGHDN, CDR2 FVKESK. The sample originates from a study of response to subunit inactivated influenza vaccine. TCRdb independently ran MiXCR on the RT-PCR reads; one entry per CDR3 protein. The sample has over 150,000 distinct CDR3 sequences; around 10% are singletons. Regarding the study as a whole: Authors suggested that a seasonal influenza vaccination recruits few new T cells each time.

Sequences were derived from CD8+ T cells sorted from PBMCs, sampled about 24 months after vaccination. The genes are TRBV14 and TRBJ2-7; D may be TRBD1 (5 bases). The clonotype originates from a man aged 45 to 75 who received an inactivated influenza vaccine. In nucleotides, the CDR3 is TGTGCCAGCAGCCAACTTGTGACAGACTACGAGCAGTACTTC. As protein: CASSQLVTDYEQYF.